This TCR beta chain was captured in a study of blood T cell repertoires in COVID-19. Across the whole study: Nucleic acid was either cDNA or gDNA, and it came from T cells, B-cell-depleted T cells, or PBMCs.

Sequencing used immunoSEQ multiplex PCR; TCRdb keeps in-frame clones, though not all of them. The table shows about 330,000 clones, with roughly 90% occurring only once. Germline V lookup: CDR1 MDHEN, CDR2 SYDVKM. Trimming stripped 6 bases from V and 1 base from J, with 13 bases between. CDR3 length: 16 residues. Sequencing was carried out using peripheral blood. This TCR came from a woman in her fifties or sixties with active or convalescent COVID-19. The chain employs TRBV28 and TRBJ2-6; possibly TRBD1 for D (6 bases). The CDR3 region is CASRNRVRSGANVLTF. CDR3 DNA sequence: TGTGCCAGCAGAAACAGGGTACGTTCTGGGGCCAACGTCCTGACTTTC.